This entry lists 32 T cell receptor beta chains sequenced from one sample in a study of blood T cell repertoires in COVID-19. Repertoires were generated with immunoSEQ multiplex PCR, while TCRdb's copy carries only in-frame clones and drops some. This sample has 150,000 or so clones; 80% to 90% occur once, and the top ten carry 3.5% to 4.5%. Source material: peripheral blood. The receptor set was obtained from a woman aged 70-85 years with acute or convalescent COVID-19.

The sample holds a few counts of this clone. The V gene is TRBV7-6, the J gene TRBJ2-7; D gene uncertain. Trimming shortened V by 4 bases and J by 0 bases, and 13 bases separated the two germline ends. CDR1 and CDR2 from the germline V gene are SGHVS and FNYEAQ. The CDR3 totals 15 residues. The CDR3 loop is CASSYSPHTSYEQYF. The CDR3, as DNA: TGTGCCAGCAGCTATTCCCCTCACACCTCCTACGAGCAGTACTTC.

V usage is TRBV7-2 and J usage is TRBJ1-2, with D maybe TRBD1 (5 bases). This CDR3 is built from 14 residues. Trimming shortened V by 1 base and J by 5 bases, and 11 bases separated the two germline ends. Germline assignment: CDR1 SGHTA and CDR2 FQGNSA. For the CDR3, the DNA is TGTGCCAGCAGCTTAGACGCGGGGGGGTATGGCTACACCTTC. This translates into CASSLDAGGYGYTF.

The chain carries TRBV19 and TRBJ2-6; 7 bases align to TRBD1. This CDR3 spans 18 amino acids. Germline CDR1 is LNHDA and CDR2 is SQIVND (reference sequence). V gave up 4 bases and J gave up 0 bases; unmatched junction bases: 9. The CDR3 DNA sequence: TGTGCCAGTAGTAAGGATGGACAGGCGAGCTCTGGGGCCAACGTCCTGACTTTC. It specifies CASSKDGQASSGANVLTF.

The rearrangement links TRBV12-3 or TRBV12-4 to TRBJ1-1; D is unresolved. The CDR3 sequence is 13 residues long. Trimming pared 3 bases from V and 1 base from J, leaving 6 bases between. CDR3 sequence: CASSLAGNTEAFF. CDR3 sequence (DNA): TGTGCCAGCAGTTTGGCAGGGAACACTGAAGCTTTCTTT.

This chain joins TRBV18 and TRBJ1-3; no firm D call. The V gene lost 3 bases and the J gene lost 0 bases, with 6 bases spanning the gap. Looked up from germline, CDR1 is KGHSH and CDR2 is LQKENI. This CDR3 comprises 14 residues. This CDR3 reads CASSPDNSGNTIYF. CDR3 nucleotides: TGTGCCAGCTCACCCGACAACTCTGGAAACACCATATATTTT.

This chain links TRBV3-1 (or the pseudogene TRBV3-2) with TRBJ2-7; 12 bases are shared with TRBD2. V trimming: 4 bases; J trimming: 3 bases; junction bases outside the gene matches: 4. Germline V gene lookup returns CDR1 LGHDT and CDR2 YNNKEL (reference sequence). The CDR3 has 15 amino acids. Here the CDR3 DNA reads TGTGCCAGCAGCCTTGCTAGCGGGGGGGACTACGAGCAGTACTTC. Its translation is CASSLASGGDYEQYF.

This chain uses TRBV23-1 with TRBJ1-6, with 7 positions matching TRBD1. TRBV23-1 is reported as an ORF; its role is uncertain. Trimming at V came to 2 bases and at J to 6 bases, leaving 4 bases not matched to a gene. The CDR3 is 15 amino acids. The CDR3 DNA reads TGCGCCAGCAGTCAACTGACAGGGCTTAATTCACCCCTCCACTTT. Translation gives CASSQLTGLNSPLHF.

In DNA, the CDR3 is TGTGCCAGCAGCTTACTGGGGGGTGGAGAGACCCAGTACTTC. Residues: CASSLLGGGETQYF. V and J are TRBV7-2 and TRBJ2-5; tentatively, D is TRBD2 (6 bases). CDR3 length equals 14 residues. With 2 bases removed from V and 4 bases from J, the gap between germline ends came to 11 bases. Looked up from germline, CDR1 is SGHTA and CDR2 is FQGNSA.

V usage is TRBV25-1 and J usage is TRBJ1-2; 10 bases map to TRBD1. V lost 6 bases and J lost 6; bases outside the gene matches: 4. This CDR3 has 13 amino acids. The V gene's germline CDR1 is MGHDK and CDR2 SYGVNS. The CDR3 nucleotides read TGTGCCAGCAGGGGACAGGGGATCCATGGCTACACCTTC. Translating it yields CASRGQGIHGYTF.

This chain uses TRBV19 with TRBJ2-5, with 10 bases that match TRBD2. Germline V gives CDR1 LNHDA, CDR2 SQIVND (reference sequence). V shed 5 bases and J 3 bases; nucleotides not matched to a gene: 3. The CDR3 covers 14 residues. The CDR3 spells CASSPTSGKETQYF. DNA for the CDR3: TGTGCCAGTAGTCCAACTAGCGGGAAAGAGACCCAGTACTTC.

The CDR3 DNA follows: TGTGCCAGCAGCGTACAGAGCTATGGCTACACCTTC. Translating it yields CASSVQSYGYTF. The chain joins TRBV6-2 or TRBV6-3 to TRBJ1-2; D call uncertain. The CDR3 totals 12 residues. Trimming stripped 6 bases from V and 4 bases from J, with 9 bases between. In germline, CDR1 is MNHEY, CDR2 SVGEGT.

V and J are TRBV6-5 and TRBJ2-2; D unclear. Trimming removed 10 bases at V and 1 base at J, with 16 bases between. The germline CDR1 and CDR2 sequences are MNHEY and SVGAGI. This CDR3 is built from 15 residues. CDR3 residues: CATTGGSKNTGELFF. CDR3 DNA sequence: TGTGCCACCACCGGCGGATCCAAGAACACCGGGGAGCTGTTTTTT.

This clone was observed a handful of times. This rearrangement joins TRBV7-8 to TRBJ1-5; tentatively, D is TRBD1 (6 bases). The CDR3 spans 16 residues. Germline CDR1 SGHVS, CDR2 FQNEAQ. Trimming shortened V by 5 bases and J by 1 base, and 15 bases separated the two germline ends. CDR3 sequence reads: CASSRVGGASNQPQHF. The CDR3 nucleotides read TGTGCCAGCAGCCGAGTGGGGGGGGCCAGCAATCAGCCCCAGCATTTT.

The rearrangement joins TRBV7-9 to TRBJ2-7; D ambiguous. V lost 8 bases and J lost 2, with 10 bases in between. The germline V gene encodes CDR1 SEHNR and CDR2 FQNEAQ (reference sequence). CDR3 length equals 12 residues. As DNA, the CDR3 is TGTGCCAGCGGCAGATCCACCTACGAGCAGTACTTC. Protein product: CASGRSTYEQYF.

J is TRBJ1-3 and V is TRBV6-7, with D possibly TRBD1 on 6 matching bases. TRBV6-7 belongs to the ORF category, with a function that is uncertain. V was cut by 3 bases and J by 4 bases, with 16 bases left in between. This CDR3 has 16 amino acids. The CDR3 loop reads CASSYRWQGIGNTIYF. The DNA for the CDR3 is TGTGCCAGCAGTTATCGGTGGCAGGGGATCGGAAACACCATATATTTT.

The genes are TRBV6-5 and TRBJ1-2; TRBD1 is a possible D gene (6 bases). Germline lookup yields CDR1 MNHEY and CDR2 SVGAGI. V was shortened by 7 bases and J by 5 bases, with 14 bases between the two germline ends. The CDR3 runs 13 residues. In DNA, the CDR3 is TGTGCCAGCATTCGACAGGCAACGTATGGCTACACCTTC. Translation gives CASIRQATYGYTF.

V and J are TRBV30 and TRBJ2-7; 13 bases match TRBD2. Germline V gene lookup returns CDR1 GTSNPN and CDR2 SVGIG (reference sequence). The V gene end was trimmed by 4 bases and the J gene end by 2 bases; junction bases not matched to a gene: 11. The CDR3 length is 17 residues. CDR3 DNA sequence: TGTGCCTGGAACCCGACACGGACTAGCGGGGGAACCTACGAGCAGTACTTC. Its protein product is CAWNPTRTSGGTYEQYF.

This CDR3 is CASRLGGQGGTEAFF. In DNA form, the CDR3 reads TGTGCCAGCCGACTTGGTGGTCAGGGGGGTACTGAAGCTTTCTTT. The rearrangement uses TRBV5-6 and TRBJ1-1, with 7 bases matching TRBD1. This CDR3 spans 15 amino acids. Germline values: CDR1 SGHDT, CDR2 YYEEEE. Germline trimming cut 7 bases from V and 5 bases from J; bases unmatched to any gene: 14. The full variable domain, with the rest looked up from reference TRBV5-6 and TRBJ1-1, is DAGVTQSPTHLIKTRGQQVTLRCSPKSGHDTVSWYQQALGQGPQFIFQYYEEEERQRGNFPDRFSGHQFPNYSSELNVNALLLGDSALYLCASRLGGQGGTEAFFGQGTRLTVV.

V is TRBV6-2 or TRBV6-3 and J is TRBJ2-1; 8 bases line up with TRBD2. The CDR3 totals 18 residues. Unmatched junction bases numbered 11, after V lost 2 bases and J lost 2 bases. In germline, CDR1 is MNHEY, CDR2 SVGEGT. CDR3 coding DNA: TGTGCCAGCAGTTACCCCACAACAGCGGGAGCAACCTACAATGAGCAGTTCTTC. Its protein product is CASSYPTTAGATYNEQFF.

In its sample, this clone was seen a few times. V and J are TRBV28 and TRBJ1-3, with D perhaps TRBD1 (6 bases). Germline CDR1 MDHEN, CDR2 SYDVKM. Trimming stripped 4 bases from V and 2 bases from J, with 12 bases between. This CDR3 has 15 amino acids. For the CDR3, the DNA is TGTGCCAGCAGTTACAGGGTTGGGACTGGAAACACCATATATTTT. It specifies CASSYRVGTGNTIYF.

The rearrangement uses TRBV7-9 and TRBJ2-7; D is uncertain. The CDR3 consists of 15 residues. Germline V gene data show CDR1 as SEHNR and CDR2 as FQNEAQ (reference sequence). V lost 0 bases, J lost 0 bases, and 9 bases lay in between. The CDR3 protein is CASSLAYSNSYEQYF. CDR3 in DNA: TGTGCCAGCAGCTTAGCTTACAGCAACTCCTACGAGCAGTACTTC.

The V gene is TRBV5-4, the J gene TRBJ1-5; 7 nucleotides match TRBD1. With 0 bases clipped from V and 7 bases from J, the junction kept 4 bases outside the gene matches. Germline V CDR1 and CDR2: SGHNT, YYREEE (reference sequence). The CDR3 loop spans 14 amino acids. CDR3 in DNA: TGTGCCAGCAGCTTGGAGCCGGGACAGCAGCCCCAGCATTTT. Amino acid sequence: CASSLEPGQQPQHF.

The chain is built from TRBV19 and TRBJ1-1, with 8 bases lining up with TRBD1. Germline V lookup: CDR1 LNHDA, CDR2 SQIVND (reference sequence). The V gene end was trimmed by 6 bases and the J gene end by 3 bases; junction bases not matched to a gene: 6. There are 14 residues in the CDR3. The chain's CDR3 is CASRTGQAYTEAFF. The CDR3 DNA reads TGTGCCAGTAGGACGGGACAGGCCTACACTGAAGCTTTCTTT.

This chain connects TRBV19 to TRBJ2-1; D is perhaps TRBD2 (6 bases). V was shortened by 7 bases and J by 2 bases, with 9 bases between the two germline ends. CDR1 is LNHDA, CDR2 SQIVND, per germline (reference sequence). The CDR3 length is 13 residues. The CDR3 sequence is CASNTGAYNEQFF. CDR3 nucleotide sequence: TGTGCCAGTAATACGGGAGCCTACAATGAGCAGTTCTTC.

The chain has TRBV12-3 or TRBV12-4 and TRBJ1-1; 7 bases line up with TRBD1. The J segment lost 7 bases and the V segment lost 6 bases, leaving 5 bases of the junction unmatched. CDR3 size: 12 residues. For the CDR3, the DNA is TGTGCCAGCAGGGATAGGGACAGTGAAGCTTTCTTT. Translating it yields CASRDRDSEAFF.

A single count supports this clone. The gene calls are TRBV5-8 and TRBJ1-4, with TRBD1 as a possible D gene (5 bases). The CDR3 is 15 residues long. V was trimmed by 3 bases and J by 8 bases, leaving 17 bases between them. CDR1 is SGHTS and CDR2 is YDEGEE in the germline V gene. The CDR3 nucleotides read TGTGCCAGCAGCTACCGTGCGGGGCGAGGGGAAAAACTGTTTTTT. Encoded protein: CASSYRAGRGEKLFF.

For the CDR3, the DNA is TGTGCCAGCAGCTTGTTGGGGTTCCAGGGGAGGGCCAACGTCCTGACTTTC. Protein sequence: CASSLLGFQGRANVLTF. The V call is TRBV5-8, the J call TRBJ2-6, with D tentatively TRBD1 (6 bases). Germline loops: CDR1 SGHTS, CDR2 YDEGEE. Trimming stripped 1 base from V and 5 bases from J, with 16 bases between. This CDR3 has 17 residues.

The chain has TRBV2 and TRBJ1-5; D uncertain. V was shortened by 6 bases and J by 0 bases, with 9 bases between the two germline ends. The CDR3 runs to 14 residues. Germline loops: CDR1 SNHLY, CDR2 FYNNEI. The CDR3 region is CASSRIYSNQPQHF. CDR3 DNA: TGTGCCAGCAGCCGAATCTATAGCAATCAGCCCCAGCATTTT.

The chain combines TRBV18 with TRBJ2-1, with TRBD1 identical over 8 bases. The length of the CDR3 is 14 residues. The germline V gene has CDR1 KGHSH and CDR2 LQKENI. The ends lost 2 bases at V and 3 bases at J; junction bases unmatched: 0. The CDR3 region has the DNA TGTGCCAGCTCACCAACAGGGGGCTACAATGAGCAGTTCTTC. This encodes CASSPTGGYNEQFF.

The chain has TRBV7-9 and TRBJ2-7, with TRBD2 matching over 7 bases. Germline-derived CDR1 and CDR2 are SEHNR and FQNEAQ (reference sequence). The CDR3 spans 15 residues. The V segment lost 6 bases and the J segment 0 bases; nucleotides outside the gene matches: 8. The CDR3 nucleotides read TGTGCCAGCAGACAAAGCGGGACGGTCTCCTACGAGCAGTACTTC. Encoded protein: CASRQSGTVSYEQYF.

The rearrangement uses TRBV6-1 and TRBJ1-5; D may be TRBD1 (6 bases). CDR3 length: 17 amino acids. Germline V gene sequence: CDR1 MNHNS, CDR2 SASEGT. V was clipped by 1 base and J by 2 bases, with 15 bases between them. CDR3 nucleotides: TGTGCCAGCAGTGAAGGATTCGCAGGGGTGGGCAATCAGCCCCAGCATTTT. Protein: CASSEGFAGVGNQPQHF.

This rearrangement joins TRBV4-2 to TRBJ1-1, with 7 bases lining up with TRBD1. The CDR3 runs to 15 residues. The V gene end was trimmed by 1 base and the J gene end by 4 bases; junction bases not matched to a gene: 6. CDR1 is LGHNA, CDR2 YNFKEQ, per germline. In nucleotides, the CDR3 is TGTGCCAGCAGCCAAGTCGACAGGGCGATCACTGAAGCTTTCTTT. Encoded protein: CASSQVDRAITEAFF.